The T cell receptor (beta chain) under discussion was sequenced for a study of blood T cell repertoires in COVID-19. TCRdb keeps only in-frame clones here, not all; method: immunoSEQ multiplex PCR. The sample lists about 99,000 clones, about 91% seen once, with 6% in the top ten. The CDR3 loop spans 17 amino acids. The V and J ends lost 0 bases and 4 bases, in that order; junction bases with no gene match: 7. Germline V lookup: CDR1 SGHNT, CDR2 YYREEE (reference sequence). The TCR sequence derives from a human donor in a cohort sampled during active COVID-19. The chain employs TRBV5-4 and TRBJ2-1, with 10 bases aligning to TRBD2. The sequenced sample consisted of peripheral blood. The CDR3 reads CASSLGWGSGRYNEQFF. DNA for the CDR3: TGTGCCAGCAGCTTGGGTTGGGGTAGCGGGAGGTACAATGAGCAGTTCTTC.